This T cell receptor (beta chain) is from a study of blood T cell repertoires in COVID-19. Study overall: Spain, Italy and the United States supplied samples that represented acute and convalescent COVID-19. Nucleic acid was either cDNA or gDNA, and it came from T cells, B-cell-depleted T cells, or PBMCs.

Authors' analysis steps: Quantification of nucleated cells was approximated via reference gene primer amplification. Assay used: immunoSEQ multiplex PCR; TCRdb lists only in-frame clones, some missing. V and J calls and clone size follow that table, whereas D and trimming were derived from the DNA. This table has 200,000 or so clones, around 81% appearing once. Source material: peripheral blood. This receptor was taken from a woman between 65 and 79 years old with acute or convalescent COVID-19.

DNA of the CDR3: TGCGCCAGCAGCTCCCAGGGGGCGGCGAACACCGGGGAGCTGTTTTTT. Translating gives CASSSQGAANTGELFF. The chain recombines TRBV5-1 with TRBJ2-2, with 8 nucleotides matching TRBD1. CDR1 is SGHRS and CDR2 is YFSETQ in the germline V gene. With 3 bases clipped from V and 0 bases from J, the junction kept 4 bases outside the gene matches. CDR3 length equals 16 residues.